This T cell receptor (beta chain) was found in a study of cytomegalovirus exposure and HLA in healthy donors. The PCR was carried out with 60 Vbeta primers and 13 Jbeta primers. Data came from immunoSEQ multiplex PCR; TCRdb stores just in-frame clones and leaves some out. The sample includes 100,000 to 150,000 clones, approximately 80% seen only once; the top ten take 4%. The sample comprised PBMCs. This receptor was identified in a woman between 35 and 50 years old in good health and CMV-seronegative.

Here the CDR3 DNA reads TGTGCCAGCAGTGACCCGCTAGCGGGGGGCTCGGGAGAGCAGTACTTC. Its protein product is CASSDPLAGGSGEQYF. The chain combines TRBV2 with TRBJ2-7; TRBD2 matches 11 bases. The ends lost 3 bases at V and 7 bases at J; junction bases unmatched: 11. The length of the CDR3 is 16 residues. CDR1 SNHLY and CDR2 FYNNEI come from the germline V gene.